Listed below are T cell receptor beta chains from one sample, sequenced in a study of PD-1 blockade in mismatch repair-deficient tumors. Profiled with immunoSEQ multiplex PCR; TCRdb holds only in-frame clones, not every one. This table has approximately 40,000 clones, about 85% appearing once. Material: peripheral blood, obtained 4 weeks after starting pembrolizumab. The receptor set was obtained from an adult with mismatch repair-deficient cancer. CDR3s include the opening cysteine and the closing phenylalanine or tryptophan. A D gene is named only where the DNA matches it firmly. Where a row states a size, it is once, few, many or the class of an expanded clone; other rows omit it.

>TRBV5-4|.|TRBD2|TRBJ2-3
CASSLSGRASDTQYF
TGTGCCAGCAGCTTAAGCGGGAGGGCCTCGGATACGCAGTATTTT
>TRBV28|.|TRBD2|TRBJ2-2
CASSLYSGRVGELFF
TGTGCCAGCAGTTTATATAGCGGGAGGGTCGGGGAGCTGTTTTTT
>TRBV15|once|.|TRBJ2-6
CATMRRQSSGANVLTF
TGTGCCACCATGAGAAGACAGAGCTCTGGGGCCAACGTCCTGACTTTC
>TRBV2|.|.|TRBJ2-7
CASSDLLSSYEQYF
TGTGCCAGCAGTGATTTGCTAAGTTCCTACGAGCAGTACTTC
>TRBV6-6|.|.|TRBJ1-3
CASSYGGSGNTIYF
TGTGCCAGCAGTTACGGGGGCTCTGGAAACACCATATATTTT
>TRBV28|.|.|TRBJ2-7
CASGIYDQGIYEQYF
TGTGCCAGCGGGATCTACGATCAGGGAATCTACGAGCAGTACTTC
>TRBV7-2|.|TRBD2|TRBJ2-7
CASSIDGLAGDFEQYF
TGTGCCAGCAGCATAGATGGTTTAGCGGGAGACTTCGAGCAGTACTTC
>TRBV5-6|.|.|TRBJ2-7
CASSLEGRYEQYF
TGTGCCAGCAGCTTGGAGGGTCGGTACGAGCAGTACTTC
>TRBV19|few|.|TRBJ2-7
CASRPGPFYEQYF
TGTGCCAGTAGGCCGGGACCCTTCTACGAGCAGTACTTC
>TRBV4-3|.|.|TRBJ2-4
CASSQVQADVQYF
TGCGCCAGCAGCCAAGTTCAGGCGGATGTTCAGTACTTC
>TRBV7-9|many|.|TRBJ2-2
CASSAANTGELFF
TGTGCCAGCAGCGCGGCGAACACCGGGGAGCTGTTTTTT
>TRBV5-6|once|TRBD2|TRBJ2-2
CASSLELAGTGELFF
TGTGCCAGCAGCTTGGAACTAGCGGGAACCGGGGAGCTGTTTTTT
>TRBV6-5|.|.|TRBJ2-3
CASSLSGTDTQYF
TGTGCCAGCAGTTTGAGCGGCACAGATACGCAGTATTTT
>TRBV13|.|.|TRBJ2-7
CASSLYRFGSYEQYF
TGTGCCAGCAGCTTATACAGATTCGGATCGTACGAGCAGTACTTC
>TRBV25-1|once|.|TRBJ2-3
CASSHSAGGETDTQYF
TGTGCCAGCAGCCACTCAGCCGGAGGAGAGACAGATACGCAGTATTTT
>TRBV14|medium-sized|.|TRBJ1-2
CASSGRTADGYTF
TGTGCCAGCAGCGGCCGGACAGCGGATGGCTACACCTTC
>TRBV27|.|.|TRBJ2-5
CASSLAGLGGETQYF
TGTGCCAGCAGTTTAGCAGGGTTAGGTGGAGAGACCCAGTACTTC
>TRBV28|.|.|TRBJ2-7
CASSFSSYEQYF
TGTGCCAGCAGTTTCAGCTCCTACGAGCAGTACTTC
>TRBV5-5|.|TRBD2|TRBJ2-3
CASSHNSGRGDTQYF
TGTGCCAGCAGTCATAATAGCGGGAGGGGAGATACGCAGTATTTT
>TRBV30|.|.|TRBJ2-2
CAWSVLARWTGELFF
TGTGCCTGGAGTGTACTGGCTCGCTGGACCGGGGAGCTGTTTTTT
>TRBV29-1|.|.|TRBJ1-3
CSVEVDSSGNTIYF
TGCAGCGTTGAAGTGGACAGTTCTGGAAACACCATATATTTT
>TRBV18|.|.|TRBJ1-1
CASSLAGAWNTEAFF
TGTGCCAGCTCATTGGCCGGGGCCTGGAACACTGAAGCTTTCTTT
>TRBV25-1|.|.|TRBJ2-7
CASSDSSRGTYF
TGTGCCAGCAGTGACTCCTCCCGGGGCACGTACTTC
>TRBV2|once|.|TRBJ2-4
CASSVATWPQYF
TGTGCCAGCAGTGTGGCGACCTGGCCCCAGTACTTC
>TRBV19|few|.|TRBJ2-2
CASSHWLGSTGELFF
TGTGCCAGTAGCCACTGGTTGGGGAGCACCGGGGAGCTGTTTTTT
>TRBV27|.|TRBD1|TRBJ2-1
CASRGFQGTGGDEQFF
TGTGCCAGCAGGGGTTTTCAAGGGACAGGGGGCGATGAGCAGTTCTTC
>TRBV6-4|few|TRBD2|TRBJ2-2
CASSDSGGSGTGELFF
TGTGCCAGCAGTGACTCCGGCGGGAGTGGCACCGGGGAGCTGTTTTTT
>TRBV27|.|TRBD1|TRBJ2-7
CASSWTGNGEQYF
TGTGCCAGCAGTTGGACAGGGAATGGCGAGCAGTACTTC
>TRBV5-6|.|TRBD1|TRBJ1-1
CASSLGQGVRKAFF
TGTGCCAGCAGCTTGGGACAGGGGGTCAGAAAAGCTTTCTTT
>TRBV10-3|.|.|TRBJ2-1
CAISEVGGLNNEQFF
TGTGCCATCAGTGAAGTGGGGGGGCTTAACAATGAGCAGTTCTTC
>TRBV7-9|.|TRBD2|TRBJ2-7
CASSSGLAGGLIYEQYF
TGTGCCAGCAGCTCAGGACTAGCGGGAGGCCTTATCTACGAGCAGTACTTC
>TRBV7-9|.|.|TRBJ2-3
CASSLAYFHWSDTQYF
TGTGCCAGCAGCTTAGCGTACTTCCATTGGTCAGATACGCAGTATTTT
>TRBV6-1|.|TRBD2|TRBJ2-1
CASKPSRGRYNEQFF
TGTGCCAGCAAACCCTCGCGGGGGAGATACAATGAGCAGTTCTTC
>TRBV4-3|.|.|TRBJ1-2
CASSQDESGFGYTF
TGCGCCAGCAGCCAAGATGAGTCAGGCTTCGGCTACACCTTC
>TRBV27|.|.|TRBJ2-3
CASRPSSVDTQYF
TGTGCCAGCAGACCCTCTAGCGTAGATACGCAGTATTTT
>TRBV15|once|TRBD2|TRBJ2-3
CATSTLGASGIRRYTQYF
TGTGCCACCAGCACACTTGGGGCTAGCGGGATAAGGCGTTATACGCAGTATTTT
>TRBV5-1|once|TRBD1|TRBJ1-5
CASSYTGDQPQHF
TGCGCCAGCAGTTACACAGGGGATCAGCCCCAGCATTTT
>TRBV5-6|few|TRBD1|TRBJ1-2
CASSLSTGLYGYTF
TGTGCCAGCAGCTTGTCGACAGGGTTATATGGCTACACCTTC
>TRBV5-6|few|TRBD2|TRBJ2-3
CASSLLTSGTDTQYF
TGTGCCAGCAGCTTGTTGACTAGCGGCACAGATACGCAGTATTTT
>TRBV28|.|.|TRBJ1-1
CASAMNTEAFF
TGTGCCAGCGCAATGAACACTGAAGCTTTCTTT
>TRBV19|.|.|TRBJ2-2
CASNQQGYTGELFF
TGTGCCAGTAACCAACAGGGCTACACCGGGGAGCTGTTTTTT
>TRBV19|once|TRBD2|TRBJ2-7
CASSAHGLATDEQYF
TGTGCCAGTAGTGCTCATGGACTAGCGACCGACGAGCAGTACTTC
>TRBV15|once|TRBD1|TRBJ2-7
CATSDRAYEQYF
TGTGCCACCAGCGACAGGGCGTACGAGCAGTACTTC
>TRBV4-3|.|TRBD1|TRBJ2-7
CASSERDRGNYEQYF
TGCGCCAGCAGCGAAAGGGACAGGGGGAACTACGAGCAGTACTTC
>TRBV4-3|few|.|TRBJ1-3
CASSRWTDPSGNTIYF
TGCGCCAGCAGCCGCTGGACCGACCCCTCTGGAAACACCATATATTTT
>TRBV7-9|.|TRBD2|TRBJ2-7
CASSLGLAGDEQYF
TGTGCCAGCAGCTTAGGACTAGCGGGGGATGAGCAGTACTTC
>TRBV5-1|.|.|TRBJ2-7
CASSPSGLFWNEQYF
TGCGCCAGCAGCCCCTCCGGACTGTTCTGGAACGAGCAGTACTTC
>TRBV6-5|.|.|TRBJ1-2
CASSYPTSPGSFGYTF
TGTGCCAGCAGTTACCCCACTAGCCCCGGGAGCTTTGGCTACACCTTC
>TRBV5-1|once|TRBD1|TRBJ2-7
CASSLDRGVYEQYF
TGCGCCAGCAGCTTGGACAGGGGGGTCTACGAGCAGTACTTC
>TRBV5-1|.|TRBD2|TRBJ2-7
CASSLGLAGPTYEQYF
TGCGCCAGCAGCCTGGGACTAGCGGGTCCAACCTACGAGCAGTACTTC
>TRBV10-1|.|.|TRBJ2-1
CASSVGDPYNEQFF
TGCGCCAGCAGTGTTGGGGATCCCTACAATGAGCAGTTCTTC
>TRBV4-3|.|.|TRBJ2-3
CASSPAPGFIGTDTQYF
TGCGCCAGCAGCCCGGCCCCGGGCTTCATAGGCACAGATACGCAGTATTTT
>TRBV5-8|few|.|TRBJ2-3
CASSIGRTSSDTQYF
TGTGCCAGCAGCATAGGTCGGACATCATCAGATACGCAGTATTTT
>TRBV4-1|.|.|TRBJ2-3
CASSQDTGSDTQYF
TGCGCCAGCAGCCAAGATACGGGTTCAGATACGCAGTATTTT
>TRBV10-2|.|TRBD1|TRBJ2-7
CASRLGQGIYYEQYF
TGCGCCAGCAGGTTAGGACAGGGGATCTATTACGAGCAGTACTTC
>TRBV4-2|.|.|TRBJ2-3
CASSPSHDLTDTQYF
TGTGCCAGCAGCCCGAGTCATGACCTTACAGATACGCAGTATTTT
>TRBV5-6|.|.|TRBJ1-2
CASSLVGGPEHYGYTF
TGTGCCAGCAGCTTGGTGGGGGGCCCAGAACACTATGGCTACACCTTC
>TRBV4-1|.|.|TRBJ2-1
CASSHRTGNEQFF
TGCGCCAGCAGCCATAGGACGGGGAATGAGCAGTTCTTC
>TRBV19|.|.|TRBJ2-7
CASSIARGASYEQYF
TGTGCCAGTAGTATAGCCAGGGGCGCCTCCTACGAGCAGTACTTC
>TRBV6-6|.|.|TRBJ2-7
CASRGVGLANYEQYF
TGTGCCAGCCGCGGTGTTGGGCTGGCCAACTACGAGCAGTACTTC